Presented here are 8 T cell receptor beta chains from one specimen sequenced in a study of blood T cell repertoires in COVID-19. Sequencing used immunoSEQ multiplex PCR; TCRdb keeps in-frame clones, though not all of them. The table has 250,000 to 300,000 clones, about four fifths seen once. Source material: peripheral blood. These receptors were obtained from an older woman with active or convalescent COVID-19.

The V gene is TRBV12-5, the J gene TRBJ2-3, with 7 positions matching TRBD1. The germline CDR1 and CDR2 sequences are LGHNT and FRNRAP. Trimming removed 2 bases from V and 0 bases from J; junction bases left unmatched: 5. This CDR3 has 16 residues. In DNA form, the CDR3 reads TGTGCTAGTGGTTTGCCCGCGACAGGGAGCACAGATACGCAGTATTTT. Translating it yields CASGLPATGSTDTQYF.

The chain employs TRBV25-1 and TRBJ1-1; D unclear. The CDR3 is 14 residues long. V was cut by 1 base and J by 1 base, with 7 bases left in between. Germline-derived CDR1 and CDR2 are MGHDK and SYGVNS. DNA for the CDR3: TGTGCCAGCAGTGAATCTATGCGGAACACTGAAGCTTTCTTT. As protein: CASSESMRNTEAFF.

CDR3 coding DNA: TGTGCCAGCGGGGGAGGCGTAGCTGGCTACAATGAGCAGTTCTTC. Residues: CASGGGVAGYNEQFF. The V call is TRBV2, the J call TRBJ2-1; tentative D call: TRBD2 (6 bases). The V gene lost 8 bases and the J gene lost 3 bases, with 17 bases spanning the gap. The V gene's germline CDR1 is SNHLY and CDR2 FYNNEI. This CDR3 is built from 15 residues.

The chain has TRBV27 and TRBJ2-2, with 8 positions matching TRBD2. The junction had 11 bases not matched to a gene; V was cut back by 4 bases and J by 7 bases. CDR1 is MNHEY and CDR2 is SMNVEV in the germline V gene (reference sequence). The CDR3 is 16 amino acids. In nucleotides, the CDR3 is TGTGCCAGCAGTTCCCACGGGGGGGCTTTCGGCGGGGAGCTGTTTTTT. The encoded protein is CASSSHGGAFGGELFF.

The J gene is TRBJ1-6, the V gene TRBV2; a possible D gene is TRBD1 (5 bases). The V gene's germline CDR1 is SNHLY and CDR2 FYNNEI. Between the trimmed V and J ends, which lost 5 bases and 10 bases, there was a span of 12 bases. This CDR3 comprises 13 residues. The CDR3 region is CASSRAGMSPLHF. The CDR3 DNA sequence: TGTGCCAGCAGTCGAGCAGGGATGTCACCCCTCCACTTT. The variable domain in full, completed from reference TRBV2 and TRBJ1-6, reads EPEVTQTPSHQVTQMGQEVILRCVPISNHLYFYWYRQILGQKVEFLVSFYNNEISEKSEIFDDQFSVERPDGSNFTLKIRSTKLEDSAMYFCASSRAGMSPLHFGNGTRLTVT.

This sequence joins TRBV19 and TRBJ1-2; D may be TRBD1 (5 bases). CDR3 size: 13 residues. The V end lost 6 bases, the J end lost 7 bases, and 15 bases lay between the germline ends. Per germline, CDR1 LNHDA and CDR2 SQIVND (reference sequence). CDR3 in amino acids: CASRSQAGRGYTF. The CDR3 coding sequence is TGTGCCAGTAGATCACAGGCTGGTCGTGGCTACACCTTC. Together with reference TRBV19 and TRBJ1-2, the CDR3 gives the full variable domain: DGGITQSPKYLFRKEGQNVTLSCEQNLNHDAMYWYRQDPGQGLRLIYYSQIVNDFQKGDIAEGYSVSREKKESFPLTVTSAQKNPTAFYLCASRSQAGRGYTFGSGTRLTVV.

This clone occurred a few times. The chain recombines TRBV3-1 (or the pseudogene TRBV3-2) with TRBJ2-7, with 9 bases that match TRBD2. In germline, CDR1 is LGHDT, CDR2 YNNKEL (reference sequence). V shed 4 bases and J 3 bases; nucleotides not matched to a gene: 4. The CDR3 loop spans 14 amino acids. CDR3 protein: CASSPGRGGYEQYF. As DNA, the CDR3 is TGTGCCAGCAGCCCCGGGCGGGGGGGCTACGAGCAGTACTTC.

V is TRBV7-2 and J is TRBJ2-5, with a tentative D call TRBD1 (7 bases). The CDR3 is made up of 15 amino acids. Looked up from germline, CDR1 is SGHTA and CDR2 is FQGNSA. Trimming took 0 bases from V and 9 from J, leaving 17 bases between them. CDR3 sequence (DNA): TGTGCCAGCAGCTTAGCTATGGTCACAGGGGAGGCCCAGTACTTC. Its translation is CASSLAMVTGEAQYF.